Shown below are 2 T cell receptor beta chains from a single sample sequenced in a study of CD8+ T cells in alopecia areata. Extracted RNA was reverse transcribed, and the resulting cDNA served as sequencing template. TCRdb's copy holds only in-frame clones and misses some; the assay was immunoSEQ multiplex PCR. The sample holds more than 90,000 clones, and no clone turns up only once. Sequencing was carried out using lesional skin. These receptors were obtained from a C3H/HeJ mouse with alopecia areata. This strain has MHC haplotype H2-k.

This clone was seen a handful of times. Translating the DNA gives a protein that differs from the TCRdb entry at residue 11; the protein shown here is that DNA translation. Mouse gene names and germline throughout. The read comes to an end 3 residues before the CDR3 does, leaving the germline J gene to fill in the end. V usage is TRBV13-3 and J usage is TRBJ1-6, with a weak D call TRBD1 (6 bases). TRBJ1-6 is an ORF; its function is uncertain. CDR3 size: 14 residues. The germline V gene encodes CDR1 NNHDY and CDR2 SYVADS. V lost 0 bases and J 8 bases, leaving 9 bases between the germline ends. CDR3 loop: CASSDAQGDSPLYF. The sequenced part of the CDR3 DNA is TGTGCCAGCAGTGATGCACAGGGAGATTCGCCC.

Details on this clone: Germline and genes: mouse. The read ends 4 residues before the CDR3 terminus; that terminus is restored from the germline J gene. The chain couples TRBV1 to TRBJ1-4; perhaps TRBD1 as D (6 bases). The CDR3 runs to 15 residues. Germline V gene data show CDR1 as NSQYPW and CDR2 as LRSPGD (reference sequence). CDR3 DNA, as far as it was read: TGCACCTGCAGTGCAGAGGGGGGGCGCCTCGAA. Translation gives CTCSAEGGRLE. The complete CDR3 reads CTCSAEGGRLERLFF. The complete variable domain, with remaining parts taken from reference TRBV1 and TRBJ1-4, reads VTLLEQNPRWRLVPRGQAVNLRCILKNSQYPWMSWYQQDLQKQLQWLFTLRSPGDKEVKSLPGADYLATRVTDTELRLQVANMSQGRTLYCTCSAEGGRLERLFFGHGTKLSVL.